This T cell receptor (beta chain) comes out of a study of chemoradiotherapy in HPV16-positive cancers. Study-wide results and caveats: Functional assays defining HPV-specific T cells used only a couple of HPV16-positive patients.

Samples were taken several times over chemoradiotherapy. TCRdb's table, derived via immunoSEQ multiplex PCR, lists solely in-frame clones and lacks some. The sample has some 5,000 clones; 95% to 97% are singletons. This clone was detected only once. Its antigen remains unknown. The CDR3 contains 11 residues. Looked up from germline, CDR1 is DFQATT and CDR2 is SNEGSKA (reference sequence). V dropped 5 bases and J dropped 4 bases, with 8 bases sitting between them. The TCR comes from a human donor with HPV-associated anogenital cancer. The V and J genes are TRBV20-1 and TRBJ1-1; no clear D gene. Sequencing used tumor tissue, obtained from a patient who underwent chemoradiotherapy. CDR3 loop: CSAAGITEAFF. The CDR3 nucleotides read TGCAGTGCTGCAGGAATCACTGAAGCTTTCTTT.